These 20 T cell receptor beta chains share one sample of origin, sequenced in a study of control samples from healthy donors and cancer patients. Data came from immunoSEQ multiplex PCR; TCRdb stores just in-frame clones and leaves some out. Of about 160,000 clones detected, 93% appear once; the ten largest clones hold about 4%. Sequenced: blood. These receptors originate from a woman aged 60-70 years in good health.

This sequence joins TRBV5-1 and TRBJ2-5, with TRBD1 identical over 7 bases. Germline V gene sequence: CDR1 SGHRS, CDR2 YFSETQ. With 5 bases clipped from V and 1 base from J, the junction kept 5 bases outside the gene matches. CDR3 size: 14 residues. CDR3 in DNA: TGCGCCAGCAGAGTCAGACAGGGCCAAGAGACCCAGTACTTC. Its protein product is CASRVRQGQETQYF. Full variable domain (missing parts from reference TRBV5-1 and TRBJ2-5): KAGVTQTPRYLIKTRGQQVTLSCSPISGHRSVSWYQQTPGQGLQFLFEYFSETQRNKGNFPGRFSGRQFSNSRSEMNVSTLELGDSALYLCASRVRQGQETQYFGPGTRLLVL.

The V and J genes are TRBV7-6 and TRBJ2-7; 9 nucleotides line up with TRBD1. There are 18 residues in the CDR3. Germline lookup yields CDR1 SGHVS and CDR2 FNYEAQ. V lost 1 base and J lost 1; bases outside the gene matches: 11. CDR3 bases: TGTGCCAGCAGCTTAGTAACAGGGGGCGCAGAAAGGTCCTACGAGCAGTACTTC. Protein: CASSLVTGGAERSYEQYF.

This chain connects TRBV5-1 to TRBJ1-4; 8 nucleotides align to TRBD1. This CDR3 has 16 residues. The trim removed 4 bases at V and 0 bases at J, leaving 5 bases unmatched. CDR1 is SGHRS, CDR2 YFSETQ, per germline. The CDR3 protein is CASSPTGAATNEKLFF. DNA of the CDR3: TGCGCCAGCAGCCCGACAGGGGCAGCAACTAATGAAAAACTGTTTTTT. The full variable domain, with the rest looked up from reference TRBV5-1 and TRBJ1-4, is KAGVTQTPRYLIKTRGQQVTLSCSPISGHRSVSWYQQTPGQGLQFLFEYFSETQRNKGNFPGRFSGRQFSNSRSEMNVSTLELGDSALYLCASSPTGAATNEKLFFGSGTQLSVL.

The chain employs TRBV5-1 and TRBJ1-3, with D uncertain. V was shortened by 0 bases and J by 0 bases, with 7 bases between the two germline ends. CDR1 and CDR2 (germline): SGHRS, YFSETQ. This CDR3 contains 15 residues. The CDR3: CASSLEAYSGNTIYF. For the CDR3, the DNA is TGCGCCAGCAGCTTGGAAGCGTACTCTGGAAACACCATATATTTT. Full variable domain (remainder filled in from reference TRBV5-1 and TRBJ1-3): KAGVTQTPRYLIKTRGQQVTLSCSPISGHRSVSWYQQTPGQGLQFLFEYFSETQRNKGNFPGRFSGRQFSNSRSEMNVSTLELGDSALYLCASSLEAYSGNTIYFGEGSWLTVV.

The DNA for the CDR3 is TGTGCCAGCAGCCCACAGGGTCGGGATCAGCCCCAGCATTTT. This encodes CASSPQGRDQPQHF. This sequence joins TRBV5-6 and TRBJ1-5; tentatively, D is TRBD1 (6 bases). CDR1 and CDR2 from the germline V gene are SGHDT and YYEEEE. V shed 4 bases and J shed 5 bases, with 13 bases lying between them. The CDR3 totals 14 residues.

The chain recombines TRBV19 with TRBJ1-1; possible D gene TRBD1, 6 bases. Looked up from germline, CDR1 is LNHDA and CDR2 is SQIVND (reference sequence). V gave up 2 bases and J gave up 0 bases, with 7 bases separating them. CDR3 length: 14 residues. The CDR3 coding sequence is TGTGCCAGTAGTATATCAGGGGTGAACACTGAAGCTTTCTTT. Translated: CASSISGVNTEAFF.

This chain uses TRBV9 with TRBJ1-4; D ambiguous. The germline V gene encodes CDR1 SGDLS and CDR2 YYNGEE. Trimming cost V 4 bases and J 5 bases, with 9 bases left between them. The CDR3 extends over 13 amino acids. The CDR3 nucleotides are TGTGCCAGCAGCCCGGGTCCCAATGAAAAACTGTTTTTT. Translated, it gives CASSPGPNEKLFF. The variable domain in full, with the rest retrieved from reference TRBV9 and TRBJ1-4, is DSGVTQTPKHLITATGQRVTLRCSPRSGDLSVYWYQQSLDQGLQFLIQYYNGEERAKGNILERFSAQQFPDLHSELNLSSLELGDSALYFCASSPGPNEKLFFGSGTQLSVL.

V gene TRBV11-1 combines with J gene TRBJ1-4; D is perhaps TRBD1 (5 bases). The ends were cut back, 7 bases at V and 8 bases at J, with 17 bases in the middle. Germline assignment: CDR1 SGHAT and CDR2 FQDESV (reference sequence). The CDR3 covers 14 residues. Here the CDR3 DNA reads TGTGCCAGCACCATGACAGCGGCGGGCGAAAAACTGTTTTTT. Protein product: CASTMTAAGEKLFF.

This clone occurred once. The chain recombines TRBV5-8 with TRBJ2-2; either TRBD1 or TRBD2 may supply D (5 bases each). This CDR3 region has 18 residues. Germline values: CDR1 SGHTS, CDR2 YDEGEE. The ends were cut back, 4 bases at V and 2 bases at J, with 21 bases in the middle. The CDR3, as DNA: TGTGCCAGCAGCCCCCCCTCCGGGACCGTTCTCAACACCGGGGAGCTGTTTTTT. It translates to CASSPPSGTVLNTGELFF. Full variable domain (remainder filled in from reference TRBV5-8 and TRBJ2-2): EAGVTQSPTHLIKTRGQQATLRCSPISGHTSVYWYQQALGLGLQFLLWYDEGEERNRGNFPPRFSGRQFPNYSSELNVNALELEDSALYLCASSPPSGTVLNTGELFFGEGSRLTVL.

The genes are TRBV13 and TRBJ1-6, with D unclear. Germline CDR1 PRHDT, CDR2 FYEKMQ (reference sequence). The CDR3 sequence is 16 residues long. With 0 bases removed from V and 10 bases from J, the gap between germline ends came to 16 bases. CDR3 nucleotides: TGTGCCAGCAGCTTAGGGAGCAATTCGAACAGCTCACCCCTCCACTTT. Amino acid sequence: CASSLGSNSNSSPLHF.

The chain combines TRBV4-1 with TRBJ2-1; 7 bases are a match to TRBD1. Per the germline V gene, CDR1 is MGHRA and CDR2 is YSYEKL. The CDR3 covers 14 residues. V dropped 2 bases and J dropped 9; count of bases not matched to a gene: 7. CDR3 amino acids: CASSQRTGSGEQFF. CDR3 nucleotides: TGCGCCAGCAGCCAAAGGACAGGTTCCGGTGAGCAGTTCTTC.

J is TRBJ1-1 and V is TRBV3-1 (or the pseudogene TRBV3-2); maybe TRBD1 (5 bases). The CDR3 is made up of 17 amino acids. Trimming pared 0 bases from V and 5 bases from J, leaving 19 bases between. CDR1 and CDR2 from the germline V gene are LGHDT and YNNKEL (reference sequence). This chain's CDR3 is CASSQDIGVLEKTEAFF. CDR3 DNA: TGTGCCAGCAGCCAAGATATAGGGGTTCTGGAGAAGACTGAAGCTTTCTTT.

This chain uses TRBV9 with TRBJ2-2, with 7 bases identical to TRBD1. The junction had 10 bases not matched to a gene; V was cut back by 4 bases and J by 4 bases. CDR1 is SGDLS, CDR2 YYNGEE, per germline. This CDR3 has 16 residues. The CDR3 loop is CASSPQGQLSTGELFF. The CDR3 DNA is TGTGCCAGCAGCCCCCAGGGACAGCTAAGCACCGGGGAGCTGTTTTTT.

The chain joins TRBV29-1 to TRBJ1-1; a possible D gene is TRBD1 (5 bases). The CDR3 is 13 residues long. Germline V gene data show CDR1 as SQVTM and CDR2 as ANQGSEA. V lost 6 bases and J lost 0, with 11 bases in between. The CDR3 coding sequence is TGCAGCGTACGTCAGGGAGTGAACACTGAAGCTTTCTTT. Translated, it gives CSVRQGVNTEAFF.

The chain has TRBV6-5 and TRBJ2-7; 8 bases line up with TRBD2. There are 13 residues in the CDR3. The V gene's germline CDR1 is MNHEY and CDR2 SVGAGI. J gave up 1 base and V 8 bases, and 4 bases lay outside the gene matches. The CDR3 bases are TGTGCCAGCGAACTAGCGGATTCCTACGAGCAGTACTTC. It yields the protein CASELADSYEQYF.

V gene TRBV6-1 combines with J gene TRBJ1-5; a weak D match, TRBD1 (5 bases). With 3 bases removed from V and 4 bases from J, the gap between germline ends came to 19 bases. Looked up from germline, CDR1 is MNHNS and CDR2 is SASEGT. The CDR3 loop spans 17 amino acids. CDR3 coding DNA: TGTGCCAGCAGTGACCCGGACAATCTGAAGAAAAATCAGCCCCAGCATTTT. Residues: CASSDPDNLKKNQPQHF.

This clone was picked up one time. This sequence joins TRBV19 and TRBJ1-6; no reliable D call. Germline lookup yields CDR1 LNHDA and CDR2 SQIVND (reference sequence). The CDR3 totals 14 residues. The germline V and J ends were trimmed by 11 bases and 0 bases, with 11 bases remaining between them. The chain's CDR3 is CAVSTGSYNSPLHF. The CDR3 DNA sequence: TGTGCCGTTAGTACTGGCTCCTATAATTCACCCCTCCACTTT.

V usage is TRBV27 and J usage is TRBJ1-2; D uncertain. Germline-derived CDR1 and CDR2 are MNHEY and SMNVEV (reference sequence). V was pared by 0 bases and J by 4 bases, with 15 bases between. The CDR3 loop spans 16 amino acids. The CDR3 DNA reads TGTGCCAGCAGTTTATCGGGTGCCCAAGGCAGCTATGGCTACACCTTC. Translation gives CASSLSGAQGSYGYTF.

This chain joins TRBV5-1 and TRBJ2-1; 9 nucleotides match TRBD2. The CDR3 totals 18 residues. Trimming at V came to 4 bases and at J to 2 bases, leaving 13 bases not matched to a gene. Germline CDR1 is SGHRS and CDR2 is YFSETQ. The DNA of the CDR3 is TGCGCCAGCAGCGGAGGGATAGTAGCGGGGGCTGCCTACAATGAGCAGTTCTTC. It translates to CASSGGIVAGAAYNEQFF.

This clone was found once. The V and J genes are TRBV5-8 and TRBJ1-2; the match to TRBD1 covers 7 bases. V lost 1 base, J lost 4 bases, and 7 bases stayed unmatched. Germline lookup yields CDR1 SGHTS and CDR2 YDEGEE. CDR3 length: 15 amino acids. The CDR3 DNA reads TGTGCCAGCAGCTTGCAAGGTCCAGGGGGCTATGGCTACACCTTC. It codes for CASSLQGPGGYGYTF. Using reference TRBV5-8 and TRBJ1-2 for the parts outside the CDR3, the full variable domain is EAGVTQSPTHLIKTRGQQATLRCSPISGHTSVYWYQQALGLGLQFLLWYDEGEERNRGNFPPRFSGRQFPNYSSELNVNALELEDSALYLCASSLQGPGGYGYTFGSGTRLTVV.